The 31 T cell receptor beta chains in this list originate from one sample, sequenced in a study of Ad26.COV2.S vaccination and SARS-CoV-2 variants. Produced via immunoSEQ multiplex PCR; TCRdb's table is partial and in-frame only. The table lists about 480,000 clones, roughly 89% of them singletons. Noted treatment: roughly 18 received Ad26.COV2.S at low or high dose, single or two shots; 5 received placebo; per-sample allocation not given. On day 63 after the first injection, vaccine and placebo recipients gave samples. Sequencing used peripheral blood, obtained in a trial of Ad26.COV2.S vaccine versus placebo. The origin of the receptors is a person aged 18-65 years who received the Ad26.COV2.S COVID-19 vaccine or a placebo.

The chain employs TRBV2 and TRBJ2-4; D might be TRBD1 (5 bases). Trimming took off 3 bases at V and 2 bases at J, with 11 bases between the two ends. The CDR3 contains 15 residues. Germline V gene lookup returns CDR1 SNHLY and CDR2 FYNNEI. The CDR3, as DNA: TGTGCCAGCAGTGAGGATCAGGGAACCAAAAACATTCAGTACTTC. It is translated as CASSEDQGTKNIQYF. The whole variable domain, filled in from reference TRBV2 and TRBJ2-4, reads EPEVTQTPSHQVTQMGQEVILRCVPISNHLYFYWYRQILGQKVEFLVSFYNNEISEKSEIFDDQFSVERPDGSNFTLKIRSTKLEDSAMYFCASSEDQGTKNIQYFGAGTRLSVL.

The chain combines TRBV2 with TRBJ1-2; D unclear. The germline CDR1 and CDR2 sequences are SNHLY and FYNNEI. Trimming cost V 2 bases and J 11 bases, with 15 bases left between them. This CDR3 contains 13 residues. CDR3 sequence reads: CASSETPTGGYTF. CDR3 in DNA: TGTGCCAGCAGTGAAACCCCAACGGGAGGTTACACCTTC.

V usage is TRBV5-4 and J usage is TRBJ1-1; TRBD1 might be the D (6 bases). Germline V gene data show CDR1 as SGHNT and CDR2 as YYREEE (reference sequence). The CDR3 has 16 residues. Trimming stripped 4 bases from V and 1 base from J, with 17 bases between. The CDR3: CASSQGPRAENTEAFF. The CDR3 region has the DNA TGTGCCAGCAGCCAGGGGCCCAGGGCGGAGAACACTGAAGCTTTCTTT.

This chain's CDR3 is CAINRDPGELFF. CDR3 coding DNA: TGTGCCATCAACAGGGATCCCGGGGAGCTGTTTTTT. The chain links TRBV10-3 to TRBJ2-2; D possibly corresponds to TRBD1 (6 bases). Germline-derived CDR1 and CDR2 are ENHRY and SYGVKD. The CDR3 contains 12 residues. V lost 7 bases, J lost 6 bases, and 9 bases lay in between.

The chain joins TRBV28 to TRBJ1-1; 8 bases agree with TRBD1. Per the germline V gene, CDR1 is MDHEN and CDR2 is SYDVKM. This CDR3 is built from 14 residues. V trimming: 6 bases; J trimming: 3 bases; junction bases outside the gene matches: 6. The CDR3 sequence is CASSRYRGDTEAFF. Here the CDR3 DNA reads TGTGCCAGCAGCCGGTACAGGGGGGACACTGAAGCTTTCTTT. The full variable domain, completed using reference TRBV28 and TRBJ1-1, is DVKVTQSSRYLVKRTGEKVFLECVQDMDHENMFWYRQDPGLGLRLIYFSYDVKMKEKGDIPEGYSVSREKKERFSLILESASTNQTSMYLCASSRYRGDTEAFFGQGTRLTVV.

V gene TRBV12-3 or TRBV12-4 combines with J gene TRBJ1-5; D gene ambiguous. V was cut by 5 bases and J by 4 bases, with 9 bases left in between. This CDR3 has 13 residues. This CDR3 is CASSIKGNQPQHF. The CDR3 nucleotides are TGTGCCAGCAGTATCAAAGGTAATCAGCCCCAGCATTTT.

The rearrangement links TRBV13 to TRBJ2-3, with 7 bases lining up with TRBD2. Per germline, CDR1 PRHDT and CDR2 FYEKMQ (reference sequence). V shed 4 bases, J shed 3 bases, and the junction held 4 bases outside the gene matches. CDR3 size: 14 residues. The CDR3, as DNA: TGTGCCAGCAGCTCGGGGGGTTTTACAGATACGCAGTATTTT. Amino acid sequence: CASSSGGFTDTQYF.

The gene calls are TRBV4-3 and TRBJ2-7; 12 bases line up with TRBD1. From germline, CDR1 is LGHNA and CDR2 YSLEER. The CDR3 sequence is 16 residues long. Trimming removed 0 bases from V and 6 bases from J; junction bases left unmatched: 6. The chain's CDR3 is CASSQDTGTGGSEQYF. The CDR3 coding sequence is TGCGCCAGCAGCCAAGATACAGGGACAGGGGGCTCCGAGCAGTACTTC.

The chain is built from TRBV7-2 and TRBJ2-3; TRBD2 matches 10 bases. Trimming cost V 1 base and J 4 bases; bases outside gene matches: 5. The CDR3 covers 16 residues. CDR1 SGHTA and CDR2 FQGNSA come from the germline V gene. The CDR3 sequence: CASSLGASGSADTQYF. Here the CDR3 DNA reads TGTGCCAGCAGCTTAGGAGCTAGCGGGAGCGCAGATACGCAGTATTTT.

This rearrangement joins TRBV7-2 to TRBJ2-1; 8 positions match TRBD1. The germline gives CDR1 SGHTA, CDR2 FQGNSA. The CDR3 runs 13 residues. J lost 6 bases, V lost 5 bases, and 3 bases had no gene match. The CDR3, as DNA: TGTGCCAGCAGCAGGACAGGGTCCAATGAGCAGTTCTTC. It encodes CASSRTGSNEQFF.

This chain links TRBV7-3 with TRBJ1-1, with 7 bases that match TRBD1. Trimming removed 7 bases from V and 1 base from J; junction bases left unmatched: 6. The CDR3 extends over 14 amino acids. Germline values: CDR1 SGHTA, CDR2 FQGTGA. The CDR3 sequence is CASNPGGANTEAFF. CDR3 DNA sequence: TGTGCCAGCAACCCAGGGGGAGCGAACACTGAAGCTTTCTTT. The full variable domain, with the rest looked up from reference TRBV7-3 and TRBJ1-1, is GAGVSQTPSNKVTEKGKYVELRCDPISGHTALYWYRQSLGQGPEFLIYFQGTGAADDSGLPNDRFFAVRPEGSVSTLKIQRTERGDSAVYLCASNPGGANTEAFFGQGTRLTVV.

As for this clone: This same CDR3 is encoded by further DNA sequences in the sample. The CDR3 spells CASSLASGETQYF. The CDR3 coding sequence is TGTGCCAGCAGCTTGGCTAGCGGAGAGACCCAGTACTTC. The chain is built from TRBV5-6 and TRBJ2-5; 7 nucleotides agree with TRBD2. CDR1 is SGHDT and CDR2 is YYEEEE in the germline V gene. The CDR3 sequence is 13 residues long. Trimming took 0 bases from V and 4 from J; bases not matched to a gene: 0.

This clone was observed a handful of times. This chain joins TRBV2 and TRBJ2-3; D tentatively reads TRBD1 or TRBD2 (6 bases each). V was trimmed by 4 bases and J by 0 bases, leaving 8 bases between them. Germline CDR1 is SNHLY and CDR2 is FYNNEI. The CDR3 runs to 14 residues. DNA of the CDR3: TGTGCCAGCAGTGGGGGGGCTAGCACAGATACGCAGTATTTT. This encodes CASSGGASTDTQYF.

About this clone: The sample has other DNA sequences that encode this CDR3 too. CDR3 protein: CASSQGPYNEQFF. The DNA for the CDR3 is TGTGCCAGCAGCCAGGGACCATACAATGAGCAGTTCTTC. The V and J genes are TRBV4-2 and TRBJ2-1; TRBD1 or TRBD2 may be the D gene (5 bases each). Trimming removed 3 bases at V and 4 bases at J, with 7 bases between. The CDR3 covers 13 residues. Germline V gene lookup returns CDR1 LGHNA and CDR2 YNFKEQ.

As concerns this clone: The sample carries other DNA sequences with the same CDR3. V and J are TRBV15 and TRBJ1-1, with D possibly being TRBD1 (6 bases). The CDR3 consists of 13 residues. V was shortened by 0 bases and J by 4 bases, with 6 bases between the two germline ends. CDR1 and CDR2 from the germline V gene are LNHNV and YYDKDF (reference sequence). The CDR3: CATSREGGTEAFF. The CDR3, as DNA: TGTGCCACCAGCAGAGAAGGGGGCACTGAAGCTTTCTTT.

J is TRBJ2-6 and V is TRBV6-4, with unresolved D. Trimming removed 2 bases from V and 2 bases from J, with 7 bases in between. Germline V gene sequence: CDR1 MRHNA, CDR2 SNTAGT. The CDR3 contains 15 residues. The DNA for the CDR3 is TGTGCCAGCAGTGACACGAGTACTGGGGCCAACGTCCTGACTTTC. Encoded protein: CASSDTSTGANVLTF.

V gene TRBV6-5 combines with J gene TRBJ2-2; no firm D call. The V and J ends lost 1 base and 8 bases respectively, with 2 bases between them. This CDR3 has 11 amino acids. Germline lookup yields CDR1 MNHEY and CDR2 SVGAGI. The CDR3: CASSYFGELFF. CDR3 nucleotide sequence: TGTGCCAGCAGTTACTTTGGGGAGCTGTTTTTT.

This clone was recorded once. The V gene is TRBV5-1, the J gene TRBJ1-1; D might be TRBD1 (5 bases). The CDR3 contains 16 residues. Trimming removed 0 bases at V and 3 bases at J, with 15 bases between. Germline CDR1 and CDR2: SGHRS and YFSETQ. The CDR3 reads CASSLAPGLGDTEAFF. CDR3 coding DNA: TGCGCCAGCAGCTTGGCCCCAGGGTTGGGGGACACTGAAGCTTTCTTT.

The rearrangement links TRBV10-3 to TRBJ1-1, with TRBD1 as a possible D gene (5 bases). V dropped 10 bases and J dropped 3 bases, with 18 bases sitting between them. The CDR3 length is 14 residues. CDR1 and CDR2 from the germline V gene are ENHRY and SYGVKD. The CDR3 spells CATRTGVGDTEAFF. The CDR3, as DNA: TGTGCCACAAGAACTGGGGTGGGGGACACTGAAGCTTTCTTT.

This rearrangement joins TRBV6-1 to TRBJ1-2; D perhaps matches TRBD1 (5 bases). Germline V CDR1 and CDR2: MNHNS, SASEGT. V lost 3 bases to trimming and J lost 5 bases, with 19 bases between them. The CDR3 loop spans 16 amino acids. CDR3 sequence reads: CASSDPGPPFRYGYTF. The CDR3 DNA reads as TGTGCCAGCAGTGATCCGGGACCGCCCTTTCGTTATGGCTACACCTTC.

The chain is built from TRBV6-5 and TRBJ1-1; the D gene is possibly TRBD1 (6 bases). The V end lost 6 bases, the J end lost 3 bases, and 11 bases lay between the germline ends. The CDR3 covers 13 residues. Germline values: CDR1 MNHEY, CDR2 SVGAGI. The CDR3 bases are TGTGCCAGCAGCGTGGACAGATACACTGAAGCTTTCTTT. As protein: CASSVDRYTEAFF.

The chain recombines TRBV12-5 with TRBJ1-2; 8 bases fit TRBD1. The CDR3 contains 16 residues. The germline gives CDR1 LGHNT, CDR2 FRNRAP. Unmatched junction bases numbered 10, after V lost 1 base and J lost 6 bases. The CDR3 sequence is CASGLDRGNPLHGYTF. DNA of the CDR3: TGTGCTAGTGGTTTGGACAGGGGGAATCCCCTCCATGGCTACACCTTC.

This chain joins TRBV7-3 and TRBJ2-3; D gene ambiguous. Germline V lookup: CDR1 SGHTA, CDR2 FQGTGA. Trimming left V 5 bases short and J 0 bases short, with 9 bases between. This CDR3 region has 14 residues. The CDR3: CASSPIGSTDTQYF. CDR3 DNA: TGTGCCAGCAGCCCAATTGGGAGCACAGATACGCAGTATTTT.

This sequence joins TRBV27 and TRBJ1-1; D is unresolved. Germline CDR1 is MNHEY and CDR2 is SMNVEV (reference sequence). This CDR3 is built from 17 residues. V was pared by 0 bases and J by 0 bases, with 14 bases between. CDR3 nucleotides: TGTGCCAGCAGTTTATCTCGAGTCTCCGGCTTGAACACTGAAGCTTTCTTT. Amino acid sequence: CASSLSRVSGLNTEAFF.

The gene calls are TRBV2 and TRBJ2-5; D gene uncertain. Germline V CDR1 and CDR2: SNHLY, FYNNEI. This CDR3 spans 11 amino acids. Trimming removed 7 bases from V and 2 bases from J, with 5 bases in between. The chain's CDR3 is CASTEQETQYF. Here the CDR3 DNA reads TGTGCCAGCACAGAGCAAGAGACCCAGTACTTC.

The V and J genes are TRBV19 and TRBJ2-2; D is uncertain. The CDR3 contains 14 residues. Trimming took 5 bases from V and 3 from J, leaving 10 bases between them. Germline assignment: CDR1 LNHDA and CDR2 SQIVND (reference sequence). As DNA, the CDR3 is TGTGCCAGTAGTGGCCGTCTATACACCGGGGAGCTGTTTTTT. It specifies CASSGRLYTGELFF.

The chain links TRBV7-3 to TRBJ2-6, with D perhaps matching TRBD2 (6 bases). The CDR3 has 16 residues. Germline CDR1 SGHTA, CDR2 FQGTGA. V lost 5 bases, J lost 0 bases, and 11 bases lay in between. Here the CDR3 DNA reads TGTGCCAGCAGCCCGGAGGGTCTCTCTGGGGCCAACGTCCTGACTTTC. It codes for CASSPEGLSGANVLTF.

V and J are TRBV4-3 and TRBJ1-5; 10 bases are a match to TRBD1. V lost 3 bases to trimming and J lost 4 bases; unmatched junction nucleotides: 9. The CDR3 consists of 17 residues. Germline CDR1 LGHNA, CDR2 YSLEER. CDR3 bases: TGCGCCAGCAGCCAGGTTTTGGGACAGGGGAAAAATCAGCCCCAGCATTTT. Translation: CASSQVLGQGKNQPQHF.

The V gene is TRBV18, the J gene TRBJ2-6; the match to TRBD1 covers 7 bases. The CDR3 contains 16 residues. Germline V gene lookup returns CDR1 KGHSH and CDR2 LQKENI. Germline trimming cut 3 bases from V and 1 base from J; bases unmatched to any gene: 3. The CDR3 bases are TGTGCCAGCTCACCGATACAGGGGTCTGGGGCCAACGTCCTGACTTTC. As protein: CASSPIQGSGANVLTF.

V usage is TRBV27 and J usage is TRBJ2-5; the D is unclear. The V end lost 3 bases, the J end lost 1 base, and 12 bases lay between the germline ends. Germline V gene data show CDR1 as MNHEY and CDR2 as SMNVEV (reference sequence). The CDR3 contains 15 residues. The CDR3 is CASSLGRVPQETQYF. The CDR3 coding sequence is TGTGCCAGCAGTTTGGGCAGAGTTCCCCAAGAGACCCAGTACTTC.

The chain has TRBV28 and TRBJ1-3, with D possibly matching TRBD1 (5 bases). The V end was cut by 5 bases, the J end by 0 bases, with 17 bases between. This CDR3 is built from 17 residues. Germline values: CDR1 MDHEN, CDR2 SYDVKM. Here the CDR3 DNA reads TGTGCCAGCAGTCGCTTGCTGACAGATACCTCTGGAAACACCATATATTTT. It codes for CASSRLLTDTSGNTIYF.